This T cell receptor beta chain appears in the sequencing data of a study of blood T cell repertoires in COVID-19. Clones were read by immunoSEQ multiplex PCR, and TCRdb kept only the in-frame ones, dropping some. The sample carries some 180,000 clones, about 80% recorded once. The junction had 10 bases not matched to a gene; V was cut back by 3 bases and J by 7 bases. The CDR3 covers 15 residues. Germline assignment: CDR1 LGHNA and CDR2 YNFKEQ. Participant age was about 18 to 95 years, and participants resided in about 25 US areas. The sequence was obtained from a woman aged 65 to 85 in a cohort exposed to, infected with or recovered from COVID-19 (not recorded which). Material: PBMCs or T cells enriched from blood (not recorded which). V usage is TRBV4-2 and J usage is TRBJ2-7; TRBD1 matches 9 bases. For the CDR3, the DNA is TGTGCCAGCAGCCAGCCGGGACAGGGTCGATGGGAGCAGTACTTC. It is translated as CASSQPGQGRWEQYF.